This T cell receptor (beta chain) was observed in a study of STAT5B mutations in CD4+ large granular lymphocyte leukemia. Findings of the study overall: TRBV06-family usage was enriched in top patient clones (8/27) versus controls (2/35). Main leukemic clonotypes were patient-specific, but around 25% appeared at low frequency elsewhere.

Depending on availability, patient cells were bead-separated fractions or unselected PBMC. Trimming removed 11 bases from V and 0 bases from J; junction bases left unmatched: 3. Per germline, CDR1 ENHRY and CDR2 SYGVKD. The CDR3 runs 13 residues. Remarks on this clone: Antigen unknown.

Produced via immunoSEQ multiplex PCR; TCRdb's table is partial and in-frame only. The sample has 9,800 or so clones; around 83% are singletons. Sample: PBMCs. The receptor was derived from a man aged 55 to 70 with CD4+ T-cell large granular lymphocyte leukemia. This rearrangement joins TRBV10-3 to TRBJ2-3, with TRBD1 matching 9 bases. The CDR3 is CALQGASTDTQYF. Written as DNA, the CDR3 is TGTGCCTTACAGGGGGCGAGCACAGATACGCAGTATTTT.